This T cell receptor beta chain is drawn from a study of blood T cell repertoires in COVID-19. Looking at the study overall: The cDNA or gDNA used as material had been derived from T cells, B-cell-depleted T cells, or PBMCs.

Germline V gene data show CDR1 as SGHTS and CDR2 as YDEGEE. V was clipped by 4 bases and J by 5 bases; unmatched bases: 8. The CDR3 is made up of 16 amino acids. TCRdb keeps only in-frame clones here, not all; method: immunoSEQ multiplex PCR. This table has approximately 91,000 clones, 75% to 85% appearing once. This clone was recorded a few times. The gene calls are TRBV5-8 and TRBJ2-5; 13 bases agree with TRBD2. The sequenced sample consisted of peripheral blood. The TCR sequence derives from a man in his 70s with acute or convalescent COVID-19. The CDR3: CASSHGTSGIRETQYF. The DNA for the CDR3 is TGTGCCAGCAGCCACGGGACTAGCGGGATCAGGGAGACCCAGTACTTC.